Shown below are 2 T cell receptor beta chains from a single sample sequenced in a study of OX40 agonist ivuxolimab in advanced cancers. Profiled with immunoSEQ multiplex PCR; TCRdb holds only in-frame clones, not every one. Of tens of thousands of clones in the sample, around 88% were seen once. This specimen consisted of CD4+ or CD8+ T cells sorted from blood, obtained in a trial of the OX40 agonist ivuxolimab. These receptor sequences come from an adult with an advanced solid tumor such as melanoma, head and neck, liver or kidney cancer.

The rearrangement joins TRBV4-3 to TRBJ1-2; D is unresolved. CDR3 length: 14 amino acids. CDR1 is LGHNA and CDR2 is YSLEER in the germline V gene. V gave up 0 bases and J gave up 3 bases, with 8 bases separating them. The CDR3 loop reads CASSQEKADYGYTF. The CDR3 DNA reads TGCGCCAGCAGCCAAGAGAAGGCCGACTATGGCTACACCTTC.

The V and J genes are TRBV6-1 and TRBJ1-5; the D is unclear. There are 14 residues in the CDR3. Trimming stripped 4 bases from V and 7 bases from J, with 14 bases between. CDR1 is MNHNS and CDR2 is SASEGT in the germline V gene. CDR3 nucleotides: TGTGCCAGCAGTGGGGCCCCTCGGCAACAGCCCCAGCATTTT. It codes for CASSGAPRQQPQHF.